The T cell receptor beta chain described here comes from a study of identifying expanded T cells in peripheral blood. Study-level results: Clone count variance between two-week samples rose with total template count.

Sequenced by immunoSEQ multiplex PCR; TCRdb stores in-frame clones only, minus some. Here the sample spans approximately 56,000 clones, 82% being singletons. The CDR3 is made up of 13 amino acids. V lost 1 base to trimming and J lost 8 bases, with 9 bases between them. Germline CDR1 is LNHDA and CDR2 is SQIVND (reference sequence). Details on this clone: As yet, its antigen is unknown.

The sample consisted of blood. This TCR was sampled from a person between 18 and 75 years old in good health. This chain connects TRBV19 to TRBJ2-1; no reliable D call. CDR3 in DNA: TGTGCCAGTAGTATAGGTAAAAGGGATGAGCAGTTCTTC. Translated, it gives CASSIGKRDEQFF.